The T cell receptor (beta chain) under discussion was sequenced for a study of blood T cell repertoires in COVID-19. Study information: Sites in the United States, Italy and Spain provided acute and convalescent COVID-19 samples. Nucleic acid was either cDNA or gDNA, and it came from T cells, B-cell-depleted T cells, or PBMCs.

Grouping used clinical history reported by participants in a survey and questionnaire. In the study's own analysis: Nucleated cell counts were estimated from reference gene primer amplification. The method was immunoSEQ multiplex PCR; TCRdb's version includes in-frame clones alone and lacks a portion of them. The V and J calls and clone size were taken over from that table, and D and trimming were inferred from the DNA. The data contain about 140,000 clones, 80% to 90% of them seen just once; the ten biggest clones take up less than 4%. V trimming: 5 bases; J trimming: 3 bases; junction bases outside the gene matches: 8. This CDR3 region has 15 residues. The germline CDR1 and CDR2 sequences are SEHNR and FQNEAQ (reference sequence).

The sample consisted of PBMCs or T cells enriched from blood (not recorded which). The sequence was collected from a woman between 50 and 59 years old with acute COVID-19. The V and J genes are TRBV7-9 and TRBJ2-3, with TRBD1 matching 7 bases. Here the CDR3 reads CASSPTAGGTDTQYF. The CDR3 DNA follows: TGTGCCAGCAGCCCCACCGCAGGGGGTACAGATACGCAGTATTTT.